A selection of T cell receptor beta chains follows, all from one sample in a study of T cell changes during pregnancy in multiple sclerosis. TCRdb's table, derived via immunoSEQ multiplex PCR, lists solely in-frame clones and lacks some. The sample includes 33,000 or so clones, nearly 95% of them seen just once. The starting material was CD4+ T cells from peripheral blood mononuclear cells, obtained in the third trimester of pregnancy. The receptor set was obtained from a female donor in good health, enrolled as a control in a pregnancy study. The CDR3 runs from the conserved cysteine through the conserved F or W. The order of the fields is clone size, J gene, V gene, D gene, CDR3 DNA, CDR3 protein. D genes are given only for firm matches. Size values are once, few and many counts, or a class for expanded clones, and some rows have none.

size: few
J: TRBJ1-1
V: TRBV18
D: TRBD1
DNA: TGTGCCAGCTCACAAACAGGGGAGACTGAAGCTTTCTTT
CDR3: CASSQTGETEAFF

size: NA
J: TRBJ1-2
V: TRBV19
D: NA
DNA: TGTGCCAGTAGTAGAGGTCAGGGGTTCTATGGCTACACCTTC
CDR3: CASSRGQGFYGYTF

size: NA
J: TRBJ2-5
V: TRBV11-3
D: TRBD2
DNA: TGTGCCAGCAGCTTAGCGGGGGGGCGTGGGGAGACCCAGTACTTC
CDR3: CASSLAGGRGETQYF

size: NA
J: TRBJ2-2
V: TRBV29-1
D: TRBD2
DNA: TGCGGCAGCGGGAGGAACACCGGGGAGCTGTTTTTT
CDR3: CGSGRNTGELFF

size: NA
J: TRBJ1-6
V: TRBV11-2
D: TRBD1
DNA: TGTGCCAGCAGCCCGGACAGGGGCTCACCCCTCCACTTT
CDR3: CASSPDRGSPLHF

size: once
J: TRBJ2-4
V: TRBV28
D: NA
DNA: TGTGCCAGCGAAACGGGACTAGCCAAAAACATTCAGTACTTC
CDR3: CASETGLAKNIQYF

size: NA
J: TRBJ1-2
V: TRBV6-1
D: NA
DNA: TGTGCCAGCAGCGTAACAGGGCCCGCCTATGGCTACACCTTC
CDR3: CASSVTGPAYGYTF

size: NA
J: TRBJ1-5
V: TRBV7-2
D: TRBD1
DNA: TGTGCCAGCAGCCGGACAGGGGTTCAGCCCCAGCATTTT
CDR3: CASSRTGVQPQHF

size: NA
J: TRBJ2-5
V: TRBV19
D: NA
DNA: TGTGCCAGTAGTGTGTCCAGGGGCAAGACCCAGTACTTC
CDR3: CASSVSRGKTQYF

size: NA
J: TRBJ1-2
V: TRBV7-3
D: NA
DNA: TGTGCCAGCAGCTTAAGCAGGGAAGGTTATGGCTACACCTTC
CDR3: CASSLSREGYGYTF

size: NA
J: TRBJ1-1
V: TRBV9
D: NA
DNA: TGTGCCAGCAGCGTAGCACAGAACACTGAAGCTTTCTTT
CDR3: CASSVAQNTEAFF

size: NA
J: TRBJ2-5
V: TRBV2
D: NA
DNA: TGTGCCAGCAGTGTTAGAGAGACCCAGTACTTC
CDR3: CASSVRETQYF

size: NA
J: TRBJ1-2
V: TRBV28
D: NA
DNA: TGTGCCAGCAGTTTGCTCGGGAATAACTATGGCTACACCTTC
CDR3: CASSLLGNNYGYTF

size: NA
J: TRBJ1-6
V: TRBV19
D: TRBD1
DNA: TGTGCCAGTTCGTCGGACAGGGTTAATTCACCCCTCCACTTT
CDR3: CASSSDRVNSPLHF

size: NA
J: TRBJ1-5
V: TRBV2
D: TRBD1
DNA: TGTGCCAGCAGTCGGACAGGGGGGTCTCAGCCCCAGCATTTT
CDR3: CASSRTGGSQPQHF

size: NA
J: TRBJ1-1
V: TRBV10-3
D: TRBD1
DNA: TGTGCCATCAGTGAGTCCTGGGACAGGGCCGCTTTCTTT
CDR3: CAISESWDRAAFF

size: NA
J: TRBJ1-4
V: TRBV7-9
D: NA
DNA: TGTGCCAGCAGCTCATACAAGGCCCAGGGGTGGGGTGAAAAACTGTTTTTT
CDR3: CASSSYKAQGWGEKLFF

size: NA
J: TRBJ2-5
V: TRBV6-5
D: TRBD2
DNA: TGTGCCAGCAGTTGGACTAGCGGGGGGAAAGAGACCCAGTACTTC
CDR3: CASSWTSGGKETQYF

size: NA
J: TRBJ2-7
V: TRBV15
D: NA
DNA: TGTGCCACCAGCAGAGGAACTGCGGCGGAGGGATTATACGAGCAGTACTTC
CDR3: CATSRGTAAEGLYEQYF

size: NA
J: TRBJ2-3
V: TRBV7-2
D: NA
DNA: TGTGCCAGCAGCTTAGCGGGGGGGGCCCTTACGCAGTATTTT
CDR3: CASSLAGGALTQYF

size: NA
J: TRBJ1-2
V: TRBV7-3
D: NA
DNA: TGTGCCAGCAGCTTTACAGGTCTCAGTGGCTACACCTTC
CDR3: CASSFTGLSGYTF

size: NA
J: TRBJ1-2
V: TRBV28
D: TRBD1
DNA: TGTGCCAGCAGTTTCCGACTACAGGGGGCCGCGGCCTATGGCTACACCTTC
CDR3: CASSFRLQGAAAYGYTF

size: once
J: TRBJ2-1
V: TRBV2
D: NA
DNA: TGTGCCAGCCTCCTAGCGACGTACAATGAGCAGTTCTTC
CDR3: CASLLATYNEQFF

size: once
J: TRBJ1-2
V: TRBV6-1
D: NA
DNA: TGTGCCAGCAGTGACCCCGGACAGCTTTATGGCTACACCTTC
CDR3: CASSDPGQLYGYTF

size: NA
J: TRBJ1-1
V: TRBV6-5
D: NA
DNA: TGTGCCAGCAGTTACTCGAAGCCGAACACTGAAGCTTTCTTT
CDR3: CASSYSKPNTEAFF

size: NA
J: TRBJ2-3
V: TRBV30
D: NA
DNA: TGTGCCTGGTTTTGGGGAGGCAGGCGTGAAGATACGCAGTATTTT
CDR3: CAWFWGGRREDTQYF

size: NA
J: TRBJ1-3
V: TRBV25-1
D: NA
DNA: TGTGCCAGCACCAGTCCTGGAAACACCATATATTTT
CDR3: CASTSPGNTIYF

size: NA
J: TRBJ1-1
V: TRBV7-9
D: TRBD1
DNA: TGTGCCAGCAGCAACCCGACAGGGATAGAAGAAGCTTTCTTT
CDR3: CASSNPTGIEEAFF

size: NA
J: TRBJ1-1
V: TRBV19
D: TRBD1
DNA: TGTGCCAGTAAAGGCAGGGGGAAGAACACTGAAGCTTTCTTT
CDR3: CASKGRGKNTEAFF

size: few
J: TRBJ1-3
V: TRBV4-2
D: NA
DNA: TGTGCCAGCAGCCAAGGGGGAGTCCTGCTCTCTGGAAACACCATATATTTT
CDR3: CASSQGGVLLSGNTIYF